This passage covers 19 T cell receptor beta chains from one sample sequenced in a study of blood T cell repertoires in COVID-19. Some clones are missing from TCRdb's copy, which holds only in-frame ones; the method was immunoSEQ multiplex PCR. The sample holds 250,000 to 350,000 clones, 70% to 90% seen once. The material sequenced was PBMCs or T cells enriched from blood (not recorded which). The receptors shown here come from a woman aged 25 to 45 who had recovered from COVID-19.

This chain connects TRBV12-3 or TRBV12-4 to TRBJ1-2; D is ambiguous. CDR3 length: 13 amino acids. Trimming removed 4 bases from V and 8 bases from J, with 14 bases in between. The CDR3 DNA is TGTGCCAGCAGTTGGGGTTTAGCGGGGGGCTACACCTTC. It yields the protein CASSWGLAGGYTF.

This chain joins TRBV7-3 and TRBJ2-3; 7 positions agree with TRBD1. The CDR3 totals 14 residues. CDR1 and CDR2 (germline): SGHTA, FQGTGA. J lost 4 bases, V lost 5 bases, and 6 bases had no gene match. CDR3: CASSPRQGSDTQYF. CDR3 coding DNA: TGTGCCAGCAGCCCCCGACAGGGATCAGATACGCAGTATTTT.

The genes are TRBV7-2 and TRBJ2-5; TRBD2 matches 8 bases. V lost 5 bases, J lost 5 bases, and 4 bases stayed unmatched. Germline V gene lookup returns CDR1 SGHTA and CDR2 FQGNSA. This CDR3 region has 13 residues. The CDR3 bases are TGTGCCAGCAGCGCAAGCGGGGGTGAGACCCAGTACTTC. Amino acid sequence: CASSASGGETQYF.

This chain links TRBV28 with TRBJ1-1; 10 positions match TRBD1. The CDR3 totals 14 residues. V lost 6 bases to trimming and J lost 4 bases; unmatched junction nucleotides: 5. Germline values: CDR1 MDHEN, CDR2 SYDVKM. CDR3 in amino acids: CASRDRGRTTEAFF. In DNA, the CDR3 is TGTGCCAGCAGGGACAGGGGGAGGACCACTGAAGCTTTCTTT. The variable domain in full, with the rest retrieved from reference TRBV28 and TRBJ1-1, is DVKVTQSSRYLVKRTGEKVFLECVQDMDHENMFWYRQDPGLGLRLIYFSYDVKMKEKGDIPEGYSVSREKKERFSLILESASTNQTSMYLCASRDRGRTTEAFFGQGTRLTVV.

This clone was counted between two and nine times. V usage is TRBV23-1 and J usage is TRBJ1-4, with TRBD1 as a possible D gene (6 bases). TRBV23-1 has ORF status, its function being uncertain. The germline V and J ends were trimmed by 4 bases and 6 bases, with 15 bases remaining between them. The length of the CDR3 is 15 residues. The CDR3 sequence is CASSRLQGPHEKLFF. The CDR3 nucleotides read TGCGCCAGCAGTCGGCTACAGGGACCGCATGAAAAACTGTTTTTT.

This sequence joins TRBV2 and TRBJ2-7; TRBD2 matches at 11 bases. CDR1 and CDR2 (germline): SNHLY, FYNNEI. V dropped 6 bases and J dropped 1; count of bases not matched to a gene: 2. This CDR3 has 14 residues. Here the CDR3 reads CASRTSGMSYEQYF. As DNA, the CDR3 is TGTGCCAGCAGGACTAGCGGGATGTCCTACGAGCAGTACTTC.

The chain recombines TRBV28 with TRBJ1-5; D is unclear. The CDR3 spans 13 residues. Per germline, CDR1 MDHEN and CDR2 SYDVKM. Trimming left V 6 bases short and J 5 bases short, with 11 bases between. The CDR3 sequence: CASSPGRDQPQHF. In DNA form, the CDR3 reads TGTGCCAGCAGCCCCGGTCGGGATCAGCCCCAGCATTTT.

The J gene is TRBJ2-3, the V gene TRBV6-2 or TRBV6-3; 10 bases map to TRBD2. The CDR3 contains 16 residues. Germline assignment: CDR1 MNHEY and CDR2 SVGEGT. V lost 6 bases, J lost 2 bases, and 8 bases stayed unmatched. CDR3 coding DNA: TGTGCCAGCAGCCGAGGACTAGCGGACTTCACAGATACGCAGTATTTT. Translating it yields CASSRGLADFTDTQYF.

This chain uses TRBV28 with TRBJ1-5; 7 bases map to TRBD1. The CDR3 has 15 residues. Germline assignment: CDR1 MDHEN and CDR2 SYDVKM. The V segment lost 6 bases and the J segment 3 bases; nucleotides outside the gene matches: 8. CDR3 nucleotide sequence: TGTGCCAGCAGGACGCAGGGGGAAAACAATCAGCCCCAGCATTTT. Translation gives CASRTQGENNQPQHF.

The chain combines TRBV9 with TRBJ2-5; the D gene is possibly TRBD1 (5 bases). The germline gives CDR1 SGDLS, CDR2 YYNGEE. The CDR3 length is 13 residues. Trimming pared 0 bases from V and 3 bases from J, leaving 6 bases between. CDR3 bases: TGTGCCAGCAGCGTAGGGGGCGAAGAGACCCAGTACTTC. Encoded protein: CASSVGGEETQYF. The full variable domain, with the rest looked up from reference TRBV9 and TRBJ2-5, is DSGVTQTPKHLITATGQRVTLRCSPRSGDLSVYWYQQSLDQGLQFLIQYYNGEERAKGNILERFSAQQFPDLHSELNLSSLELGDSALYFCASSVGGEETQYFGPGTRLLVL.

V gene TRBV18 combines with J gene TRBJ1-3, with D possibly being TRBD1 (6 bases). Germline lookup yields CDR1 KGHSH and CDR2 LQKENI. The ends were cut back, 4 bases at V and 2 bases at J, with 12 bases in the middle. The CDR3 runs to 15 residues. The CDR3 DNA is TGTGCCAGCTCACAACTTGGACAGCCTGGAAACACCATATATTTT. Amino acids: CASSQLGQPGNTIYF.

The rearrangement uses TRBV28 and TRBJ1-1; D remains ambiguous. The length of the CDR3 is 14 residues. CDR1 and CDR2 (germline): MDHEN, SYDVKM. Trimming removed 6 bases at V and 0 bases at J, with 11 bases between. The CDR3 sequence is CASSRLNLNTEAFF. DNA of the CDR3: TGTGCCAGCAGCCGTCTCAACTTGAACACTGAAGCTTTCTTT.

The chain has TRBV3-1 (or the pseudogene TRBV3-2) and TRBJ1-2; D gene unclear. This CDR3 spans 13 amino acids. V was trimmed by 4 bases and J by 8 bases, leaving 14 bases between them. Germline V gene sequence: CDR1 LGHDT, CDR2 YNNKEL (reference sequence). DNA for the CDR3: TGTGCCAGCAGCCCCGAGACCTTAGCGGGCTACACCTTC. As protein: CASSPETLAGYTF.

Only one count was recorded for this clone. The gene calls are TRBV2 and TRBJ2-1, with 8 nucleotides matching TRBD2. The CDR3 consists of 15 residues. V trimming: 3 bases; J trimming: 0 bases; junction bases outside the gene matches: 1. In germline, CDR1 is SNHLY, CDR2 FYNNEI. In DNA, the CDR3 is TGTGCCAGCAGTGATAGCGGGGACTCCTACAATGAGCAGTTCTTC. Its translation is CASSDSGDSYNEQFF.

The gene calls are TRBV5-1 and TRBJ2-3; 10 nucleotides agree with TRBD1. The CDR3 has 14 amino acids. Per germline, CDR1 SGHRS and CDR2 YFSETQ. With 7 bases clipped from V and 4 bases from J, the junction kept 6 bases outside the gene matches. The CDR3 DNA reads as TGCGCCAGCTGGACAGGGGGTTTTTCAGATACGCAGTATTTT. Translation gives CASWTGGFSDTQYF.

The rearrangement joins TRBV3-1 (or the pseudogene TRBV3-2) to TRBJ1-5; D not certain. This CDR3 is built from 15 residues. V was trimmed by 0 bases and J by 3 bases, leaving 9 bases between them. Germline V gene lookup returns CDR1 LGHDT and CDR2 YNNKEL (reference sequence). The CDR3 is CASSQEGGPNQPQHF. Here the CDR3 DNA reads TGTGCCAGCAGCCAAGAAGGAGGCCCCAATCAGCCCCAGCATTTT.

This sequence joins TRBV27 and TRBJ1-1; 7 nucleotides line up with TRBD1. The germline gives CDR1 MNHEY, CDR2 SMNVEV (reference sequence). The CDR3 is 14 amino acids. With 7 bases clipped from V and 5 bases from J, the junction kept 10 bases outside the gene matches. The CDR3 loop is CASKKTGARTEAFF. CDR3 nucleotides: TGTGCCAGCAAGAAAACAGGGGCAAGGACTGAAGCTTTCTTT.

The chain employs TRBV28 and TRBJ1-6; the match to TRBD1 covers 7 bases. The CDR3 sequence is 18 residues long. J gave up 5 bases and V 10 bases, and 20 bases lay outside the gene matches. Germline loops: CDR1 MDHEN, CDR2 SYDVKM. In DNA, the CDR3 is TGTGCCACCTCAGGGGGACCGAACACCCCTATAAATAATTCACCCCTCCACTTT. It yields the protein CATSGGPNTPINNSPLHF.

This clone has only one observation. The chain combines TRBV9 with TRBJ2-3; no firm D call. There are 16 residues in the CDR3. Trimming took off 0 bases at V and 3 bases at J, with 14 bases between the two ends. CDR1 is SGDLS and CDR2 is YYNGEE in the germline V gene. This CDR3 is CASSVASASFTDTQYF. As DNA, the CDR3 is TGTGCCAGCAGCGTAGCGAGCGCCAGTTTTACAGATACGCAGTATTTT. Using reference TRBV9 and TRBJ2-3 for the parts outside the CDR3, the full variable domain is DSGVTQTPKHLITATGQRVTLRCSPRSGDLSVYWYQQSLDQGLQFLIQYYNGEERAKGNILERFSAQQFPDLHSELNLSSLELGDSALYFCASSVASASFTDTQYFGPGTRLTVL.